This T cell receptor (beta chain) was profiled in a study of blood T cell repertoires in COVID-19. Across the whole study: Nucleic acid was either cDNA or gDNA, and it came from T cells, B-cell-depleted T cells, or PBMCs.

Generated by immunoSEQ multiplex PCR, the TCRdb table keeps only in-frame clones and is missing some. The sample carries about 50,000 clones, around 87% recorded once. Per the germline V gene, CDR1 is SNHLY and CDR2 is FYNNEI. The CDR3 runs to 14 residues. V was cut by 6 bases and J by 4 bases, with 15 bases left in between. This clone was seen only a few times. The chain joins TRBV2 to TRBJ1-1; maybe TRBD1 (5 bases). The sequenced sample consisted of peripheral blood. The sequence was obtained from a human donor in a cohort sampled during active COVID-19. The CDR3: CASRGRGGSTEAFF. In DNA form, the CDR3 reads TGTGCCAGCAGGGGGAGGGGAGGCAGCACTGAAGCTTTCTTT.